This T cell receptor (beta chain) was sequenced for a study of blood T cell repertoires in COVID-19. Study at large: In each case, the material was cDNA or gDNA derived from T cells, B-cell-depleted T cells, or PBMCs.

The germline V and J ends were trimmed by 1 base and 5 bases, with 11 bases remaining between them. The CDR3 loop spans 14 amino acids. Germline CDR1 reads LGHNA; CDR2 reads YNFKEQ. Clones were read by immunoSEQ multiplex PCR, and TCRdb kept only the in-frame ones, dropping some. The data contain 100,000 or so clones, 80% of them singletons. The J gene is TRBJ2-5, the V gene TRBV4-2; TRBD2 is a possible D gene (6 bases). This receptor was taken from a human donor in a cohort sampled during active COVID-19. The sample comprised peripheral blood. CDR3 sequence: CASSQVGSGETQYF. CDR3 DNA: TGTGCCAGCAGCCAAGTCGGGAGCGGGGAGACCCAGTACTTC.